These 25 T cell receptor beta chains were sequenced from one sample in a study of T cells in localized non-small cell lung cancer. This table comes from immunoSEQ multiplex PCR, and its TCRdb copy is limited to in-frame clones, with some not included. The table records 3,000 or so clones, around 25% of them present only once. The sample here was lung tumor tissue, taken before any cancer treatment. The receptors were sampled from a male donor older than 55 with stage III lung adenocarcinoma.

This clone was recorded a few times. V gene TRBV5-1 combines with J gene TRBJ2-1, with D unresolved. Between the trimmed V and J ends, which lost 4 bases and 3 bases, there was a span of 14 bases. Germline V gene lookup returns CDR1 SGHRS and CDR2 YFSETQ. The CDR3 runs to 15 residues. The CDR3 DNA reads TGCGCCAGCAGCCAAGTGGCTGGAGACTACAATGAGCAGTTCTTC. It encodes CASSQVAGDYNEQFF.

This clone counts as medium-sized. The chain uses TRBV9 and TRBJ1-1; D unresolved. V was shortened by 5 bases and J by 3 bases, with 17 bases between the two germline ends. Germline-derived CDR1 and CDR2 are SGDLS and YYNGEE. The CDR3 contains 15 residues. CDR3 in DNA: TGTGCCAGCAGTGAGGTGGGGTTAGGGTACACTGAAGCTTTCTTT. Translated, it gives CASSEVGLGYTEAFF.

This clone was counted only a few times. The rearrangement links TRBV30 to TRBJ2-7; D is perhaps TRBD1 (6 bases). Looked up from germline, CDR1 is GTSNPN and CDR2 is SVGIG (reference sequence). The V end lost 1 base, the J end lost 5 bases, and 21 bases lay between the germline ends. The CDR3 has 16 residues. The CDR3 reads CAWSASGTSRRHEQYF. As DNA, the CDR3 is TGTGCCTGGAGTGCCTCGGGGACATCTAGGCGACACGAGCAGTACTTC. Complete variable domain (other parts from reference TRBV30 and TRBJ2-7): SQTIHQWPATLVQPVGSPLSLECTVEGTSNPNLYWYRQAAGRGLQLLFYSVGIGQISSEVPQNLSASRPQDRQFILSSKKLLLSDSGFYLCAWSASGTSRRHEQYFGPGTRLTVT.

This clone was recorded a few times. This CDR3 is CASSLGGSRTYNEQFF. CDR3 coding DNA: TGTGCCAGCAGCTTAGGGGGGAGCAGGACCTACAATGAGCAGTTCTTC. The chain couples TRBV11-3 to TRBJ2-1; tentatively, D is TRBD1 or TRBD2 (5 bases each). Per germline, CDR1 SGHNT and CDR2 YENEEA. This CDR3 region has 16 residues. The V gene lost 1 base and the J gene lost 2 bases, with 12 bases spanning the gap.

The chain combines TRBV28 with TRBJ2-7; TRBD1 agrees at 9 bases. This CDR3 comprises 14 residues. Germline V gene lookup returns CDR1 MDHEN and CDR2 SYDVKM. With V trimmed by 2 bases and J by 4 bases, 3 bases remained unmatched. The CDR3 bases are TGTGCCAGCAGTTTAGGGGACAGGGAGTACGAGCAGTACTTC. This sequence encodes CASSLGDREYEQYF.

Only a few counts were recorded for this clone. The V and J genes are TRBV28 and TRBJ2-7; 11 nucleotides align to TRBD1. V dropped 4 bases and J dropped 4; count of bases not matched to a gene: 9. Germline V gene sequence: CDR1 MDHEN, CDR2 SYDVKM. This CDR3 is built from 16 residues. The DNA for the CDR3 is TGTGCCAGCAGTTCCTGGGACAGGGGGGAAGGTTACGAGCAGTACTTC. Amino acids: CASSSWDRGEGYEQYF.

The V gene is TRBV28, the J gene TRBJ1-2; TRBD1 matches 7 bases. CDR3 length equals 15 residues. V was clipped by 6 bases and J by 2 bases; unmatched bases: 9. Germline CDR1 is MDHEN and CDR2 is SYDVKM. The CDR3 nucleotides read TGTGCCAGCAGGAACCCAGGGGGAGGGAACTATGGCTACACCTTC. Translating gives CASRNPGGGNYGYTF.

This clone was picked up a small number of times. The chain has TRBV11-3 and TRBJ2-7; 10 positions agree with TRBD1. V was pared by 3 bases and J by 2 bases, with 7 bases of the junction left unmatched. The CDR3 is 16 residues long. Germline values: CDR1 SGHNT, CDR2 YENEEA. This CDR3 reads CASSLVRGQGTYEQYF. CDR3 nucleotides: TGTGCCAGCAGCTTGGTGAGGGGACAGGGGACCTACGAGCAGTACTTC.

On this clone itself: An end of the junction differs from the germline gene, which may be a read error. V gene TRBV6-8 combines with J gene TRBJ2-2, with D tentatively TRBD1 (6 bases). Germline lookup yields CDR1 MNHGY and CDR2 SAAAGT. The CDR3 has 16 amino acids. CDR3 sequence reads: CAISSNRQENTGELFF. CDR3 nucleotide sequence: TGTGCCATCAGTTCAAATCGACAGGAGAACACCGGGGAGCTGTTTTTT.

This clone is labeled as hyperexpanded. The chain joins TRBV28 to TRBJ2-3; TRBD2 matches at 7 bases. The CDR3 covers 18 residues. The V gene's germline CDR1 is MDHEN and CDR2 SYDVKM. V dropped 3 bases and J dropped 2; count of bases not matched to a gene: 14. This chain's CDR3 is CASSLLRGSIGDTDTQYF. CDR3 bases: TGTGCCAGCAGTTTGCTCCGCGGGAGTATTGGAGACACAGATACGCAGTATTTT.

The CDR3 DNA is TGTGCCACCAGCAGAGATCGTAGCGGGGGGCCCACAGATACGCAGTATTTT. Its protein is CATSRDRSGGPTDTQYF. The V call is TRBV15, the J call TRBJ2-3, with 10 bases fitting TRBD2. Germline loops: CDR1 LNHNV, CDR2 YYDKDF (reference sequence). With V trimmed by 0 bases and J by 2 bases, 5 bases remained unmatched. CDR3 size: 17 residues.

This clone was counted only a few times. This sequence joins TRBV29-1 and TRBJ1-1; D remains unclear. Germline CDR1 is SQVTM and CDR2 is ANQGSEA. V shed 1 base and J shed 2 bases, with 5 bases lying between them. The CDR3 runs 12 residues. The DNA of the CDR3 is TGCAGCGTTGAAGCCGAAAACACTGAAGCTTTCTTT. Translating it yields CSVEAENTEAFF.

J is TRBJ2-7 and V is TRBV6-1, with unresolved D. CDR1 is MNHNS and CDR2 is SASEGT in the germline V gene. V was clipped by 1 base and J by 4 bases, with 5 bases between them. The CDR3 runs 12 residues. The CDR3 region has the DNA TGTGCCAGCAGTGAAGTAGGTTACGAGCAGTACTTC. This gives the protein CASSEVGYEQYF.

The chain combines TRBV5-1 with TRBJ2-1, with 9 bases lining up with TRBD2. The CDR3 consists of 16 residues. Trimming took 0 bases from V and 14 from J; bases not matched to a gene: 15. Germline-derived CDR1 and CDR2 are SGHRS and YFSETQ. This chain's CDR3 is CASSLDGASGTPPEFF. CDR3 in DNA: TGCGCCAGCAGCTTGGACGGCGCTAGCGGGACGCCCCCGGAGTTCTTC.

The CDR3 loop is CASSEAQAYVLSRETQYF. As DNA, the CDR3 is TGTGCCAGCAGTGAAGCGCAAGCGTACGTACTCAGCCGGGAGACCCAGTACTTC. The chain recombines TRBV9 with TRBJ2-5; D remains unclear. The germline gives CDR1 SGDLS, CDR2 YYNGEE. The CDR3 is 18 residues long. Trimming stripped 5 bases from V and 5 bases from J, with 28 bases between. Full variable domain (missing parts from reference TRBV9 and TRBJ2-5): DSGVTQTPKHLITATGQRVTLRCSPRSGDLSVYWYQQSLDQGLQFLIQYYNGEERAKGNILERFSAQQFPDLHSELNLSSLELGDSALYFCASSEAQAYVLSRETQYFGPGTRLLVL.

This clone was counted between two and nine times. CDR3 bases: TGTGCCATCGCCCCCTCTGGGGCCAACGTCCTGACTTTC. It translates to CAIAPSGANVLTF. The gene calls are TRBV6-8 and TRBJ2-6; no firm D call. CDR3 length equals 13 residues. Germline loops: CDR1 MNHGY, CDR2 SAAAGT. V was cut by 10 bases and J by 0 bases, with 7 bases left in between.

This clone was detected a few times. This sequence joins TRBV19 and TRBJ1-4; D is perhaps TRBD1 (6 bases). With 5 bases removed from V and 8 bases from J, the gap between germline ends came to 18 bases. This CDR3 contains 15 residues. The germline V gene encodes CDR1 LNHDA and CDR2 SQIVND (reference sequence). CDR3 sequence reads: CASSLDRRREEKLFF. The CDR3 DNA sequence: TGTGCCAGTAGTCTCGACAGGCGGCGAGAAGAAAAACTGTTTTTT.

This clone is labeled medium-sized. The chain couples TRBV9 to TRBJ2-6, with 9 positions matching TRBD1. Germline CDR1 and CDR2: SGDLS and YYNGEE. This CDR3 has 18 amino acids. After removal of 0 bases from V and 2 bases from J, the junction contained 6 bases not matched to a gene. The CDR3 region is CASSVASTGGAGANVLTF. For the CDR3, the DNA is TGTGCCAGCAGCGTAGCTTCGACAGGGGGTGCTGGGGCCAACGTCCTGACTTTC.

This clone turned up a few times. The chain combines TRBV11-3 with TRBJ2-1; tentative D call: TRBD2 (7 bases). The V gene's germline CDR1 is SGHNT and CDR2 YENEEA. This CDR3 is 16 amino acids long. V was cut by 5 bases and J by 8 bases, with 22 bases left in between. The CDR3 DNA reads TGTGCCAGCAGCCCACGCTGGGCGGGGGCGGGAGATGAGCAGTTCTTC. Residues: CASSPRWAGAGDEQFF.

This clone was picked up a small number of times. The V and J genes are TRBV28 and TRBJ2-6; 9 bases agree with TRBD1. Germline V lookup: CDR1 MDHEN, CDR2 SYDVKM. Unmatched junction bases numbered 12, after V lost 0 bases and J lost 0 bases. The CDR3 spans 21 residues. The CDR3 nucleotides read TGTGCCAGCAGTTTATGGTTCGGGACAGGGTGGAGCTACTCTGGGGCCAACGTCCTGACTTTC. Its protein is CASSLWFGTGWSYSGANVLTF.

The rearrangement joins TRBV11-3 to TRBJ2-1, with 7 bases fitting TRBD2. Germline lookup yields CDR1 SGHNT and CDR2 YENEEA. Trimming cost V 5 bases and J 10 bases; bases outside gene matches: 17. The CDR3 totals 16 residues. The CDR3 DNA is TGTGCCAGCAGCAGGAGCCGGCTAATGCGGGAGTTAGAGCAGTTCTTC. It translates to CASSRSRLMRELEQFF.

This clone came up a few times. The CDR3 sequence: CASSYPGQSFYGYTF. CDR3 nucleotide sequence: TGTGCCAGCAGCTACCCGGGACAGTCCTTCTATGGCTACACCTTC. The gene calls are TRBV7-6 and TRBJ1-2, with 7 bases aligning to TRBD1. V shed 4 bases and J 4 bases; nucleotides not matched to a gene: 9. The germline CDR1 and CDR2 sequences are SGHVS and FNYEAQ. The CDR3 has 15 amino acids.

The V call is TRBV28, the J call TRBJ2-2; D gene uncertain. Germline V gene sequence: CDR1 MDHEN, CDR2 SYDVKM. Trimming cost V 6 bases and J 0 bases, with 8 bases left between them. The CDR3 consists of 14 residues. The CDR3 sequence: CASRANTNTGELFF. The CDR3 DNA sequence: TGTGCCAGCAGAGCTAACACGAACACCGGGGAGCTGTTTTTT.

This clone was found a few times. The V and J genes are TRBV11-3 and TRBJ1-2; TRBD1 might be the D (5 bases). The V end was cut by 5 bases, the J end by 8 bases, with 18 bases between. Germline loops: CDR1 SGHNT, CDR2 YENEEA. This CDR3 contains 14 residues. In DNA, the CDR3 is TGTGCCAGCAGCCCACAGGCAGCTGGTGGGGGCTACACCTTC. Its protein product is CASSPQAAGGGYTF.

This clone has just a few counts. The chain uses TRBV6-8 and TRBJ1-3, with no clear D. The CDR3 sequence is 14 residues long. V lost 4 bases and J lost 1, with 8 bases in between. Per the germline V gene, CDR1 is MNHGY and CDR2 is SAAAGT. This CDR3 is CASSSAVSGNTIYF. In DNA form, the CDR3 reads TGTGCCAGCAGTTCAGCGGTTTCTGGAAACACCATATATTTT.